Listed below are T cell receptor beta chains from one sample, sequenced in a study of cytomegalovirus exposure and HLA in healthy donors. The assay was immunoSEQ multiplex PCR, and TCRdb's table has in-frame clones only and misses some. The data contain some 160,000 clones, approximately 68% of them singletons. The specimen was PBMCs. These receptor sequences come from a man aged 35 to 55 in good health and CMV-seronegative. Each CDR3 is given with its conserved first and last residue. Fields, in order: J gene, V gene, CDR3 protein.

j_call: TRBJ2-7; v_call: TRBV4-2; cdr3_aa: CASSQDLGHFYEQYF
j_call: TRBJ1-2; v_call: TRBV9; cdr3_aa: CASSASGTPNYGYTF
j_call: TRBJ2-5; v_call: TRBV30; cdr3_aa: CAWGGSQETQYF
j_call: TRBJ2-1; v_call: TRBV4-1; cdr3_aa: CASSQVRAGLYNEQFF
j_call: TRBJ1-3; v_call: TRBV2; cdr3_aa: CASSPGHSGNTIYF
j_call: TRBJ2-3; v_call: TRBV2; cdr3_aa: CAKPGGGTSGSDTQYF
j_call: TRBJ2-7; v_call: TRBV2; cdr3_aa: CASSPTYEQYF
j_call: TRBJ1-5; v_call: TRBV10-3; cdr3_aa: CAISEDRGNQPQNF
j_call: TRBJ2-5; v_call: TRBV11-2; cdr3_aa: CASSLGYGQETQYF
j_call: TRBJ2-2; v_call: TRBV5-1; cdr3_aa: CASSPNGRSNTGELFF
j_call: TRBJ1-4; v_call: TRBV6-1; cdr3_aa: CASSESGGGEKLFF
j_call: TRBJ2-7; v_call: TRBV5-6; cdr3_aa: CASSFKGGVPREQYF
j_call: TRBJ1-4; v_call: TRBV5-1; cdr3_aa: CASSGDSQNEKLFF
j_call: TRBJ1-5; v_call: TRBV21-1; cdr3_aa: CASHGGRISNQPQHF
j_call: TRBJ1-3; v_call: TRBV5-1; cdr3_aa: CASSYELGNTIYF
j_call: TRBJ1-5; v_call: TRBV5-8; cdr3_aa: CASSTGQGSYQPQHF
j_call: TRBJ1-5; v_call: TRBV10-3; cdr3_aa: CAISGTASNQPQNF
j_call: TRBJ2-7; v_call: TRBV28; cdr3_aa: CASSLTSYEQYF
j_call: TRBJ1-1; v_call: TRBV30; cdr3_aa: CAQGQGVTEAFF
j_call: TRBJ2-7; v_call: TRBV29-1; cdr3_aa: CSVSRQGYEQYF
j_call: TRBJ1-3; v_call: TRBV30; cdr3_aa: CAWSVLSSGNTIYF
j_call: TRBJ2-5; v_call: TRBV6-5; cdr3_aa: CASTPFTGGSETQYF
j_call: TRBJ2-1; v_call: TRBV4-1; cdr3_aa: CASSHGSGASYNEQFF
j_call: TRBJ2-7; v_call: TRBV25-1; cdr3_aa: CASSVPGSNHEQYF
j_call: TRBJ2-5; v_call: TRBV9; cdr3_aa: CASSVLGGETQYF
j_call: TRBJ2-1; v_call: TRBV9; cdr3_aa: CASSTGLAGVEQFF
j_call: TRBJ2-7; v_call: TRBV25-1; cdr3_aa: CASSGGRESYEQYF
j_call: TRBJ1-1; v_call: TRBV2; cdr3_aa: CASSEFGTGGWDTEAFF
j_call: TRBJ2-3; v_call: TRBV10-1; cdr3_aa: CASSDNMYTQYF
j_call: TRBJ2-2; v_call: TRBV4-1; cdr3_aa: CASSQVEPGQGTGELFF
j_call: TRBJ2-1; v_call: TRBV29-1; cdr3_aa: CSVEDPLRRVKYNEQFF
j_call: TRBJ1-6; v_call: TRBV9; cdr3_aa: CASSVEWTGGGSPLHF
j_call: TRBJ1-1; v_call: TRBV11-2; cdr3_aa: CASSQSSGAVTEAFF
j_call: TRBJ1-2; v_call: TRBV6-5; cdr3_aa: CASSPQTETYYGYTF
j_call: TRBJ2-7; v_call: TRBV6-1; cdr3_aa: CASSVSPGTPTMGIYEQYF
j_call: TRBJ1-2; v_call: TRBV19; cdr3_aa: CASSMISGTGANYGYTF
j_call: TRBJ1-1; v_call: TRBV7-9; cdr3_aa: CASSHLGQVSNTEAFF
j_call: TRBJ2-1; v_call: TRBV30; cdr3_aa: CAWRRRLAGVFSFNEQFF
j_call: TRBJ2-1; v_call: TRBV11-2; cdr3_aa: CASSHREGSYNEQFF
j_call: TRBJ1-5; v_call: TRBV5-6; cdr3_aa: CASSFGTGYNQPQHF
j_call: TRBJ2-7; v_call: TRBV7-3; cdr3_aa: CASSRSSGGTYEQYF
j_call: TRBJ2-7; v_call: TRBV10-1; cdr3_aa: CASSEFGDPTGIYEQYF
j_call: TRBJ1-1; v_call: TRBV18; cdr3_aa: CASSPQGLNAEAFF
j_call: TRBJ1-1; v_call: TRBV2; cdr3_aa: CASSTRTGNTEAFF
j_call: TRBJ1-2; v_call: TRBV9; cdr3_aa: CASSVGGGGYTF
j_call: TRBJ1-2; v_call: TRBV30; cdr3_aa: CAWNRPPGNYGYTF
j_call: TRBJ2-7; v_call: TRBV7-8; cdr3_aa: CASSFSGTAYEQYF
j_call: TRBJ2-3; v_call: TRBV10-3; cdr3_aa: CAISGGEGPDTQYF
j_call: TRBJ2-3; v_call: TRBV27; cdr3_aa: CASSHGQGDTDTQYF
j_call: TRBJ1-1; v_call: TRBV5-1; cdr3_aa: CASSRDRTTEAFF
j_call: TRBJ1-2; v_call: TRBV9; cdr3_aa: CASSRTGSYGYTF
j_call: TRBJ1-1; v_call: TRBV5-6; cdr3_aa: CASSVPTGPNTEAFF
j_call: TRBJ2-1; v_call: TRBV10-2; cdr3_aa: CASTGRLARDEQFF
j_call: TRBJ1-4; v_call: TRBV6-1; cdr3_aa: CASSADRDEKLFF
j_call: TRBJ2-5; v_call: TRBV9; cdr3_aa: CASSATSSEETQYF
j_call: TRBJ2-7; v_call: TRBV4-3; cdr3_aa: CASSQVLSSSYEQYF
j_call: TRBJ2-1; v_call: TRBV11-2; cdr3_aa: CASRTSVYNEQFF